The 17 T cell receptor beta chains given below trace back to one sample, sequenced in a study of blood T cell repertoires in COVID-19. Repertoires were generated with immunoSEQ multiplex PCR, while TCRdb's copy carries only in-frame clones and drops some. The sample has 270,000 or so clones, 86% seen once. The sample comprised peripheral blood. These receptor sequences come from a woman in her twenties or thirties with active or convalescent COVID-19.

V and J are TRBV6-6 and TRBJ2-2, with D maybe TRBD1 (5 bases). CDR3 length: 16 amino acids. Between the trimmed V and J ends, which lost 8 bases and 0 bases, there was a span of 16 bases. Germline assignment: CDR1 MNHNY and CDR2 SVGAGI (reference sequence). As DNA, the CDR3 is TGTGCCAGCGAAGATCCAGACAGACCGAACACCGGGGAGCTGTTTTTT. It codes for CASEDPDRPNTGELFF.

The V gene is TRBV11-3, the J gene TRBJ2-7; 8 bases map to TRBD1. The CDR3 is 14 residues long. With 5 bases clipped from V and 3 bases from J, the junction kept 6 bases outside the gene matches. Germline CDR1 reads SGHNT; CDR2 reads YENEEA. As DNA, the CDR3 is TGTGCCAGCAGCCCAGGGGGCTTCCTCTACGAGCAGTACTTC. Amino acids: CASSPGGFLYEQYF.

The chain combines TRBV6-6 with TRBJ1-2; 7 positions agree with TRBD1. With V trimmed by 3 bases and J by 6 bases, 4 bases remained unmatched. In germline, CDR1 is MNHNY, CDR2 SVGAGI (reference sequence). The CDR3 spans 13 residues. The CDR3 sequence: CASSYEGADGYTF. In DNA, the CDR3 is TGTGCCAGCAGTTATGAGGGGGCCGATGGCTACACCTTC.

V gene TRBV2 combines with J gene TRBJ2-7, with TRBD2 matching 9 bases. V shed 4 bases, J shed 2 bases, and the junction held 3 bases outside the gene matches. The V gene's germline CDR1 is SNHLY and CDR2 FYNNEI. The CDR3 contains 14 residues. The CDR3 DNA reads TGTGCCAGCAGTGCTCCTAGCGGGGCCTACGAGCAGTACTTC. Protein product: CASSAPSGAYEQYF.

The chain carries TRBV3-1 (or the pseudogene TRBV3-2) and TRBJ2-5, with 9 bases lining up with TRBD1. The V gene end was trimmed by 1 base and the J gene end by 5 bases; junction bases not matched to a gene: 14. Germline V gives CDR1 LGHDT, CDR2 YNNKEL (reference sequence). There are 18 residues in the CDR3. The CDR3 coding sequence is TGTGCCAGCAGCCAAGCGTTGTTTATGGGACAGGGTAGGGAGACCCAGTACTTC. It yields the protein CASSQALFMGQGRETQYF.

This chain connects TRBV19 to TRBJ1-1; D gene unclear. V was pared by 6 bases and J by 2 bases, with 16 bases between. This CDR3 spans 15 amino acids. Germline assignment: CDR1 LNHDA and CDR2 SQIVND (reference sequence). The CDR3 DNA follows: TGTGCCAGTAGGGCTCACGTGGGCAGAAACACTGAAGCTTTCTTT. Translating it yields CASRAHVGRNTEAFF.

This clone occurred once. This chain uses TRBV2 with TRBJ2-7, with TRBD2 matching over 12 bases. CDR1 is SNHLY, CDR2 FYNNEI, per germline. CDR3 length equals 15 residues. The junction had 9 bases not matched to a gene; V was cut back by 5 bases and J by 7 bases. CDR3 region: CASSRLAGETGEQYF. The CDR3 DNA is TGTGCCAGCAGTCGACTAGCGGGGGAGACGGGAGAGCAGTACTTC.

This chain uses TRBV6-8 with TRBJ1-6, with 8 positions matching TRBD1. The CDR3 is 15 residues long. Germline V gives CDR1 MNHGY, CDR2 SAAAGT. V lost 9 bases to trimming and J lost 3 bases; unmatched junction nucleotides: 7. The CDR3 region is CARETGDLYNSPLHF. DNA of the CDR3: TGTGCCAGGGAGACAGGGGACCTCTATAATTCACCCCTCCACTTT.

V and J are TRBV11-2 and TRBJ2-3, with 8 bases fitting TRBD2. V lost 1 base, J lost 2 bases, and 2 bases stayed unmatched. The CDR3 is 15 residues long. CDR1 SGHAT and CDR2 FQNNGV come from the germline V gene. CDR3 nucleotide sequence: TGTGCCAGCAGCTTAGCGGGGGGGCCCACAGATACGCAGTATTTT. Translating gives CASSLAGGPTDTQYF.

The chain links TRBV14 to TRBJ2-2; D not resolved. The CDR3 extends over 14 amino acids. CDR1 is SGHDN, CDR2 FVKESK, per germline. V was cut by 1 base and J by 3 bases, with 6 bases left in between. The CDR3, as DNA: TGTGCCAGCAGCCAAGCCAGATACACCGGGGAGCTGTTTTTT. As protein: CASSQARYTGELFF.

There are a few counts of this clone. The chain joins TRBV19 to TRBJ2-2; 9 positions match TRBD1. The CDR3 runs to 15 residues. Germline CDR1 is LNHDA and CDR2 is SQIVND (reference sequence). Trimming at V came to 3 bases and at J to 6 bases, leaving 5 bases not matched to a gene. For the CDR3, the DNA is TGTGCCAGTAGTATGGGGACAGGGTCCCCCGGGGAGCTGTTTTTT. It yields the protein CASSMGTGSPGELFF.

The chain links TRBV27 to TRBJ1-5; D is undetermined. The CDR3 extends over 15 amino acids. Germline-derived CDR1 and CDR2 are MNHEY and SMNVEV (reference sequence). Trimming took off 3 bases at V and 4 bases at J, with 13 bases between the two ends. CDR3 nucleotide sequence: TGTGCCAGCAGTTTCCTGGGTCCGGGAAATCAGCCCCAGCATTTT. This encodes CASSFLGPGNQPQHF.

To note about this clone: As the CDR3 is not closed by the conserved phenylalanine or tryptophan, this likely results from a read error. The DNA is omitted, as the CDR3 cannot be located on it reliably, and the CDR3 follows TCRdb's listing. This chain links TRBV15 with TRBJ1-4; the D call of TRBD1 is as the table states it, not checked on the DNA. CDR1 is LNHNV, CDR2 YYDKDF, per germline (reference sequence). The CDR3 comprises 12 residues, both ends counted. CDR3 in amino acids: CATSTLDGTWLS.

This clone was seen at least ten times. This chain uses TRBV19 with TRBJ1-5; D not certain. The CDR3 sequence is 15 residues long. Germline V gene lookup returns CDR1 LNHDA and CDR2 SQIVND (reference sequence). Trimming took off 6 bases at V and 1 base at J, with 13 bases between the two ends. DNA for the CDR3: TGTGCCAGTAGGCCCGGAGGGAGCAGCAATCAGCCCCAGCATTTT. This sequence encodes CASRPGGSSNQPQHF. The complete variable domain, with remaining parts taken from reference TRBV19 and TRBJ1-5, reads DGGITQSPKYLFRKEGQNVTLSCEQNLNHDAMYWYRQDPGQGLRLIYYSQIVNDFQKGDIAEGYSVSREKKESFPLTVTSAQKNPTAFYLCASRPGGSSNQPQHFGDGTRLSIL.

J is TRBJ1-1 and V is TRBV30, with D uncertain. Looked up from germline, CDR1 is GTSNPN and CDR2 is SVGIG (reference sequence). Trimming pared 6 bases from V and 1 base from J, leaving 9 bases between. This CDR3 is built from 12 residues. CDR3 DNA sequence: TGTGCCTGCGGTGGTAAGAACACTGAAGCTTTCTTT. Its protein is CACGGKNTEAFF.

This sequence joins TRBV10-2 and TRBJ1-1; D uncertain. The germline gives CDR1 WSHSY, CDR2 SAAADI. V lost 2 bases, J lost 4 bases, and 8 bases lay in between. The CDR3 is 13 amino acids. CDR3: CASSELRSTEAFF. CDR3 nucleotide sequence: TGCGCCAGCAGTGAGCTTAGGAGCACTGAAGCTTTCTTT.

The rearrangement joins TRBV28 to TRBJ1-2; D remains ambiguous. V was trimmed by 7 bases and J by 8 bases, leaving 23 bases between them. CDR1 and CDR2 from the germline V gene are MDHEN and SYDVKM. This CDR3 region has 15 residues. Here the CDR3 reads CASTNLKARGEGYTF. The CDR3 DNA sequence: TGTGCCAGCACCAACCTCAAGGCCCGGGGAGAAGGCTACACCTTC.